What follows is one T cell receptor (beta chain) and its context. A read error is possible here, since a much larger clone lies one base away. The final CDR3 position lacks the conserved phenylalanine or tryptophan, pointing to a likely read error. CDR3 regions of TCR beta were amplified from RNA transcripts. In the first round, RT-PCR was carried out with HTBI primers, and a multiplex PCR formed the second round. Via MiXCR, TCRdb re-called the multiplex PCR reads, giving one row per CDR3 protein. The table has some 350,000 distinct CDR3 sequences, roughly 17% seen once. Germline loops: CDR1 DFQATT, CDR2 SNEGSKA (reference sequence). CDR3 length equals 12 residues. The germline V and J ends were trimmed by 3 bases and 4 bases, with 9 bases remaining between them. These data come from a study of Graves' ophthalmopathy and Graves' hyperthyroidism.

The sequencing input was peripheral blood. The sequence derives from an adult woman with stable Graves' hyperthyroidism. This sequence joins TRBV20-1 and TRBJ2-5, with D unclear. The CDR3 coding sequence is TGCAGTGCTAGTCTAGGGCCAGAGACCCAGTACCTC. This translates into CSASLGPETQYL.